The rows below give T cell receptor beta chains drawn from one sample of a study of blood T cell repertoires in COVID-19. Data came from immunoSEQ multiplex PCR; TCRdb stores just in-frame clones and leaves some out. The sample includes 150,000 to 180,000 clones, around 85% of them seen just once. What was sequenced was peripheral blood. All receptors derive from a man in his sixties with COVID-19, enrolled during active disease. Both conserved end residues are part of each CDR3. Fields, in order: D gene, V gene, clone size, J gene, CDR3 protein, CDR3 DNA. The D gene is left open where the match is weak. Clone sizes are given selectively: once, few, many, or a class where the clone is expanded.

TRBD1	TRBV7-2	few	TRBJ1-2	CASSLLQGASGYTF	TGTGCCAGCAGCTTACTCCAGGGGGCAAGTGGCTACACCTTC
.	TRBV2	.	TRBJ2-1	CASSEVGYNEQFF	TGTGCCAGCAGTGAAGTCGGGTACAATGAGCAGTTCTTC
TRBD1	TRBV7-2	.	TRBJ1-5	CASSFDRDLQPQHF	TGTGCCAGCAGCTTCGACAGGGATCTACAGCCCCAGCATTTT
TRBD1	TRBV4-3	.	TRBJ1-2	CASSQETWTDRGHGYTF	TGCGCCAGCAGCCAAGAAACGTGGACCGACAGGGGGCATGGCTACACCTTC
TRBD1	TRBV6-5	.	TRBJ1-2	CASSYSIVGQGIGYTF	TGTGCCAGCAGTTACTCGATAGTCGGACAGGGTATTGGCTACACCTTC
.	TRBV7-3	.	TRBJ2-7	CASSLTPGGQLYF	TGTGCCAGCAGCTTAACCCCCGGCGGACAGCTGTACTTC
.	TRBV7-9	.	TRBJ2-7	CASSKSGGGLGDEQYF	TGTGCCAGCAGTAAAAGTGGCGGCGGCCTGGGAGACGAGCAGTACTTC
.	TRBV6-5	.	TRBJ2-1	CASAVLRGDNEQFF	TGTGCCAGCGCAGTACTTCGCGGGGACAATGAGCAGTTCTTC
.	TRBV9	.	TRBJ1-2	CASSANPTVGLEGYTF	TGTGCCAGCAGCGCTAACCCGACAGTGGGCCTTGAGGGCTACACCTTC
.	TRBV12-5	.	TRBJ1-4	CASGLGAATNEKLFF	TGTGCTAGTGGTTTGGGGGCCGCAACTAATGAAAAACTGTTTTTT
.	TRBV7-2	.	TRBJ2-7	CASSLDRSEQYF	TGTGCCAGCAGCTTAGATCGGTCAGAGCAGTACTTC
.	TRBV10-3	.	TRBJ1-2	CAISEPKQGSYGYTF	TGTGCCATCAGTGAGCCGAAACAGGGATCTTATGGCTACACCTTC
.	TRBV10-2	.	TRBJ1-5	CASSALPDILNQPQHF	TGCGCCAGCAGCGCTCTCCCGGACATCCTAAATCAGCCCCAGCATTTT
.	TRBV4-3	few	TRBJ1-4	CASSKGGVANEKLFF	TGCGCCAGCAGCAAAGGGGGGGTGGCTAATGAAAAACTGTTTTTT
.	TRBV18	.	TRBJ1-1	CASSPQGLVEAFF	TGTGCCAGCTCACCACAGGGGTTGGTGGAAGCTTTCTTT
.	TRBV3-1/TRBV3-2	.	TRBJ2-7	CASSQGPVTQAYEQYF	TGTGCCAGCAGCCAAGGCCCGGTGACGCAGGCCTACGAGCAGTACTTC
TRBD1	TRBV6-4	few	TRBJ1-6	CASSDSTGANSPLHF	TGTGCCAGCAGTGACTCGACAGGGGCGAATTCACCCCTCCACTTT
.	TRBV6-5	.	TRBJ1-2	CASSTTGSVYGYTF	TGTGCCAGCAGTACCACGGGAAGTGTCTATGGCTACACCTTC
TRBD1	TRBV14	.	TRBJ2-3	CASSQWTGPDTQYF	TGTGCCAGCAGCCAATGGACAGGGCCAGATACGCAGTATTTT
.	TRBV21-1	.	TRBJ1-5	CASSKARDRGGQPQHF	TGTGCCAGCAGCAAAGCGCGGGACAGGGGAGGACAGCCCCAGCATTTT
TRBD1	TRBV9	.	TRBJ2-7	CASSVGGTGGFYEQYF	TGTGCCAGCAGCGTAGGGGGGACAGGGGGCTTTTACGAGCAGTACTTC
TRBD1	TRBV11-1	.	TRBJ2-5	CASSLWQGGSEETQYF	TGTGCCAGCAGCTTATGGCAAGGGGGCTCGGAAGAGACCCAGTACTTC
.	TRBV5-4	.	TRBJ1-1	CASSLGGGRGAEAFF	TGTGCCAGCAGCTTGGGTGGCGGTCGGGGAGCTGAAGCTTTCTTT
.	TRBV7-3	.	TRBJ2-5	CATSWMGGETQYF	TGTGCCACCAGCTGGATGGGGGGAGAGACCCAGTACTTC
TRBD1	TRBV6-1	few	TRBJ1-4	CASSEALRDRGLLGEKLFF	TGTGCCAGCAGTGAAGCGCTCCGGGACAGGGGCTTATTGGGTGAAAAACTGTTTTTT
TRBD1	TRBV28	.	TRBJ1-2	CASSSYGQGYGYTF	TGTGCCAGCAGTTCCTATGGACAGGGGTATGGCTACACCTTC
.	TRBV6-1	.	TRBJ1-5	CASSEARQGSNQPQHF	TGTGCCAGCAGTGAAGCGCGCCAGGGTAGCAATCAGCCCCAGCATTTT
TRBD1	TRBV14	.	TRBJ2-5	CASSPGWGQVQETQYF	TGTGCCAGCAGCCCCGGATGGGGACAGGTCCAAGAGACCCAGTACTTC
.	TRBV19	.	TRBJ1-4	CASSNRVVSEKLFF	TGTGCCAGTAGTAACAGGGTCGTTAGTGAAAAACTGTTTTTT
.	TRBV28	.	TRBJ1-2	CASSWANYGYTF	TGTGCCAGCAGTTGGGCGAACTATGGCTACACCTTC
TRBD1	TRBV3-1/TRBV3-2	once	TRBJ2-7	CASSPRQGAYEQYF	TGTGCCAGCAGCCCGCGACAGGGGGCCTACGAGCAGTACTTC
.	TRBV11-3	.	TRBJ2-7	CASSFQGNHEQYF	TGTGCCAGCAGCTTTCAGGGGAACCACGAGCAGTACTTC
TRBD2	TRBV9	.	TRBJ2-3	CASSVTAEGLAGYTDTQYF	TGTGCCAGCAGCGTAACAGCCGAAGGACTAGCGGGATACACAGATACGCAGTATTTT
TRBD1	TRBV7-9	.	TRBJ1-1	CASSAGQGPAFF	TGTGCCAGCAGCGCGGGACAGGGCCCAGCTTTCTTT
TRBD1	TRBV7-6	.	TRBJ2-7	CASSLTGTGPYEQYF	TGTGCCAGCAGCTTAACCGGGACAGGACCTTACGAGCAGTACTTC
.	TRBV4-2	.	TRBJ2-1	CASSQTGFSSYNEQFF	TGTGCCAGCAGCCAGACAGGTTTTAGCTCCTACAATGAGCAGTTCTTC
.	TRBV5-1	.	TRBJ2-7	CASSMGPRSSYEQYF	TGCGCCAGCAGCATGGGACCTCGGAGCTCCTACGAGCAGTACTTC
TRBD2	TRBV7-2	.	TRBJ2-3	CASSPLAGGPKYF	TGTGCCAGCAGTCCACTAGCGGGGGGGCCCAAGTATTTT
.	TRBV6-2/TRBV6-3	.	TRBJ1-2	CASSTVNGYTF	TGTGCCAGCAGCACTGTTAATGGCTACACCTTC
TRBD1	TRBV28	.	TRBJ1-3	CASRTQGAEGNTIYF	TGTGCCAGCCGAACTCAGGGGGCAGAGGGAAACACCATATATTTT
.	TRBV7-2	.	TRBJ2-5	CASSSDFGETQYF	TGTGCCAGCAGCTCCGATTTCGGGGAGACCCAGTACTTC
TRBD1	TRBV7-2	.	TRBJ2-3	CASSLTGVGTDTQYF	TGTGCCAGCAGCTTGACAGGGGTGGGCACAGATACGCAGTATTTT
.	TRBV28	.	TRBJ2-5	CASSLSAGRETQYF	TGTGCCAGCAGTTTATCGGCAGGGAGGGAGACCCAGTACTTC
.	TRBV3-1/TRBV3-2	few	TRBJ1-6	CASSQDRVNSPLHF	TGTGCCAGCAGCCAAGATCGGGTGAATTCACCCCTCCACTTT